The sequence of this T cell receptor (beta chain) was determined in a study of blood T cell repertoires in COVID-19. Study in general: The United States, Italy and Spain provided the acute and convalescent COVID-19 samples. T cells, B-cell-depleted T cells, or PBMCs supplied cDNA or gDNA.

Original processing methods: Researchers report that nucleated cell counts were estimated from reference gene primer amplification. Method: immunoSEQ multiplex PCR; TCRdb's copy keeps in-frame clones and lacks some. V and J calls and clone size follow that table, whereas D and trimming were derived from the DNA. This sample has 150,000 or so clones; 70% to 90% occur once, and the top ten carry around 3.1%. Germline loops: CDR1 SGHKS, CDR2 YYEKEE (reference sequence). V shed 4 bases, J shed 1 base, and the junction held 13 bases outside the gene matches. The CDR3 spans 17 residues. Sequencing was done on a sample of peripheral blood. The genes are TRBV5-5 and TRBJ1-2; TRBD1 aligns across 7 bases. The TCR was taken from a woman aged 40 to 55 with active or convalescent COVID-19. CDR3 in amino acids: CASSATSPGQFNYGYTF. The DNA of the CDR3 is TGTGCCAGCAGCGCGACCTCTCCGGGACAGTTTAACTATGGCTACACCTTC.